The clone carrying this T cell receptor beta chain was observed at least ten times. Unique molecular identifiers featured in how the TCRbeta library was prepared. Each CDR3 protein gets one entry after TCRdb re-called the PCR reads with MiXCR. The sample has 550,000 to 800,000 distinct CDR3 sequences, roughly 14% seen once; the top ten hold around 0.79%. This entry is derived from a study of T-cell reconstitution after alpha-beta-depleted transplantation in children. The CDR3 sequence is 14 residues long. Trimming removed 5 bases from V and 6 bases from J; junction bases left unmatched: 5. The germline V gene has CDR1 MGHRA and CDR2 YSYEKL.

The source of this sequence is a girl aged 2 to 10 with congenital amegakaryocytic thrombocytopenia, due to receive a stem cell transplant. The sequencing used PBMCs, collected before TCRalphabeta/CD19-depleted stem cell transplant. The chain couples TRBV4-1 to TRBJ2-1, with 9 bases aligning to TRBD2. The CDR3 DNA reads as TGCGCCAGCAGCTACGCGGGGGGGAGCAATGAGCAGTTCTTC. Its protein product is CASSYAGGSNEQFF.